The 7 T cell receptor beta chains in this list originate from one sample, sequenced in a study of early T cells in non-severe SARS-CoV-2 infection. TCRdb analysed the 5' RACE reads with MiXCR anew, one entry per CDR3 protein. The data hold fewer than 85,000 distinct CDR3 sequences, with 15% to 17% observed a single time. Sequencing was performed on whole blood. These receptors were obtained from an adult who was a healthcare worker with PCR-confirmed SARS-CoV-2 infection or an uninfected control (not recorded which).

This chain connects TRBV7-2 to TRBJ2-5; 9 nucleotides agree with TRBD1. The CDR3 loop spans 16 amino acids. The germline V gene encodes CDR1 SGHTA and CDR2 FQGNSA. The V segment lost 5 bases and the J segment 5 bases; nucleotides outside the gene matches: 12. This CDR3 is CASSPRTGQGRETQYF. CDR3 nucleotides: TGTGCCAGCAGCCCAAGAACGGGACAGGGCCGGGAGACCCAGTACTTC.

This clonotype has just a few counts. No conserved phenylalanine or tryptophan ends this CDR3, so it is likely a read error. The chain's CDR3 is CASSPRVLAGYTV. DNA of the CDR3: TGTGCCAGCAGTCCCCGGGTCCTTGCCGGCTACACCGTC. V gene TRBV27 combines with J gene TRBJ1-2, with D uncertain. This CDR3 contains 13 residues. V lost 5 bases and J 8 bases, leaving 15 bases between the germline ends. Germline CDR1 MNHEY, CDR2 SMNVEV (reference sequence).

The chain has TRBV11-2 and TRBJ1-2; D uncertain. The CDR3 loop spans 14 amino acids. V was trimmed by 0 bases and J by 8 bases, leaving 13 bases between them. Germline V gene sequence: CDR1 SGHAT, CDR2 FQNNGV. CDR3 amino acids: CASSLDHRISGYTF. In DNA, the CDR3 is TGTGCCAGCAGCTTAGATCACCGGATTTCGGGCTACACCTTC.

The chain links TRBV13 to TRBJ2-7; D possibly corresponds to TRBD2 (5 bases). This CDR3 is 14 amino acids long. Germline V gene lookup returns CDR1 PRHDT and CDR2 FYEKMQ (reference sequence). V shed 5 bases and J shed 4 bases, with 15 bases lying between them. For the CDR3, the DNA is TGTGCCAGCAGCGTCAGGACGGGGTCTTACGAGCAGTACTTC. Its translation: CASSVRTGSYEQYF. The full variable domain, in which reference TRBV13 and TRBJ2-7 provide the parts outside the CDR3, is AAGVIQSPRHLIKEKRETATLKCYPIPRHDTVYWYQQGPGQDPQFLISFYEKMQSDKGSIPDRFSAQQFSDYHSELNMSSLELGDSALYFCASSVRTGSYEQYFGPGTRLTVT.

V usage is TRBV7-9 and J usage is TRBJ1-3; D possibly corresponds to TRBD1 (5 bases). Trimming took 10 bases from V and 0 from J, leaving 10 bases between them. Germline assignment: CDR1 SEHNR and CDR2 FQNEAQ (reference sequence). CDR3 size: 13 residues. The CDR3 here is CAIRGFSGNTIYF. In DNA, the CDR3 is TGTGCCATACGGGGCTTCTCTGGAAACACCATATATTTT.

This clonotype was detected a few times. In DNA, the CDR3 is TGTGCCAGCAGCCAAGGGACAGGGTCACCTGGCTACACCTTC. It codes for CASSQGTGSPGYTF. J is TRBJ1-2 and V is TRBV3-1, with 8 bases lining up with TRBD1. The CDR3 loop spans 14 amino acids. V shed 1 base and J 7 bases; nucleotides not matched to a gene: 5. The germline CDR1 and CDR2 sequences are LGHDT and YNNKEL (reference sequence).

The rearrangement uses TRBV12-3 or TRBV12-4 and TRBJ2-3; 7 nucleotides match TRBD2. The CDR3 has 16 residues. With 1 base clipped from V and 4 bases from J, the junction kept 8 bases outside the gene matches. In nucleotides, the CDR3 is TGTGCCAGCAGTTTAGGTCCAGCGGGAATCGCAGATACGCAGTATTTT. This codes for CASSLGPAGIADTQYF.